The T cell receptor beta chain under discussion was sequenced for a study of blood T cell repertoires in COVID-19. Study at large: The United States, Italy and Spain provided the acute and convalescent COVID-19 samples. PBMCs, B-cell-depleted T cells, or T cells provided the cDNA or gDNA that made up the material.

Per the original data handling: Counts of nucleated cells, estimated from reference gene primer amplification, were obtained. The assay was immunoSEQ multiplex PCR, and TCRdb's table has in-frame clones only and misses some. V, J and clone size reflect that table, while D and trimming were determined from the DNA. The sample holds approximately 300,000 clones, under 95% seen once. The CDR3 is made up of 11 amino acids. Germline V gene data show CDR1 as SQVTM and CDR2 as ANQGSEA. J lost 9 bases, V lost 1 base, and 2 bases had no gene match. The receptor's source is a young woman who had recovered from COVID-19. Sequencing input: PBMCs or T cells enriched from blood (not recorded which). This chain joins TRBV29-1 and TRBJ2-5; 7 bases agree with TRBD2. The CDR3 nucleotides read TGCAGCGTTGAAGGGGGGAGGGCCCAGTACTTC. The encoded protein is CSVEGGRAQYF. The variable domain in full, with the rest retrieved from reference TRBV29-1 and TRBJ2-5, is SAVISQKPSRDICQRGTSLTIQCQVDSQVTMMFWYRQQPGQSLTLIATANQGSEATYESGFVIDKFPISRPNLTFSTLTVSNMSPEDSSIYLCSVEGGRAQYFGPGTRLLVL.